Each of the 21 T cell receptor beta chains below was sequenced from the same sample in a study of PD-1 blockade in mismatch repair-deficient tumors. This table comes from immunoSEQ multiplex PCR, and its TCRdb copy is limited to in-frame clones, with some not included. The sample contains about 25,000 clones, 65% to 85% of which appear only once. The source material was PBMCs, sampled before pembrolizumab treatment. The receptors here all came from an adult with mismatch repair-deficient cancer.

The V and J genes are TRBV23-1 and TRBJ1-1; D call uncertain. TRBV23-1 falls under the ORF class, with uncertain function. V dropped 0 bases and J dropped 0 bases, with 8 bases sitting between them. This CDR3 region has 15 residues. This chain's CDR3 is CASSQSAVLNTEAFF. CDR3 nucleotides: TGCGCCAGCAGTCAATCCGCGGTCTTGAACACTGAAGCTTTCTTT.

V is TRBV6-1 and J is TRBJ1-3; 7 bases line up with TRBD1. CDR1 is MNHNS and CDR2 is SASEGT in the germline V gene. The CDR3 is made up of 15 amino acids. V lost 5 bases, J lost 0 bases, and 4 bases stayed unmatched. The CDR3 DNA follows: TGTGCCAGCAGTCCCCGGGACAGCTCTGGAAACACCATATATTTT. Protein: CASSPRDSSGNTIYF.

CDR3 nucleotide sequence: TGTGCCAGCGGAGGACTAGCGGAAGAGACCCAGTACTTC. The encoded protein is CASGGLAEETQYF. The V call is TRBV28, the J call TRBJ2-5, with 10 positions matching TRBD2. The length of the CDR3 is 13 residues. With V trimmed by 8 bases and J by 3 bases, 3 bases remained unmatched. CDR1 and CDR2 from the germline V gene are MDHEN and SYDVKM.

This rearrangement joins TRBV5-4 to TRBJ2-1; perhaps TRBD2 as D (5 bases). The CDR3 runs to 13 residues. Per germline, CDR1 SGHNT and CDR2 YYREEE (reference sequence). Trimming pared 4 bases from V and 6 bases from J, leaving 11 bases between. The CDR3 DNA is TGTGCCAGCAGCGATGGACTCTTCAATGAGCAGTTCTTC. Protein: CASSDGLFNEQFF.

V usage is TRBV5-8 and J usage is TRBJ2-3; a weak D match, TRBD2 (6 bases). Germline CDR1 reads SGHTS; CDR2 reads YDEGEE. This CDR3 region has 17 residues. Trimming removed 4 bases at V and 2 bases at J, with 20 bases between. CDR3 sequence: CASSPSWGDWNTDTQYF. In DNA, the CDR3 is TGTGCCAGCAGCCCCTCATGGGGGGATTGGAACACAGATACGCAGTATTTT.

V gene TRBV28 combines with J gene TRBJ2-1, with a tentative D call TRBD1 (6 bases). Trimming removed 3 bases from V and 0 bases from J, with 15 bases in between. The CDR3 contains 17 residues. Germline CDR1 is MDHEN and CDR2 is SYDVKM. The CDR3 loop reads CASSFSPGHSSYNEQFF. DNA of the CDR3: TGTGCCAGCAGTTTCTCGCCGGGACACAGCTCCTACAATGAGCAGTTCTTC.

The chain is built from TRBV5-1 and TRBJ2-3; tentatively, D is TRBD2 (6 bases). The CDR3 spans 14 residues. CDR1 and CDR2 (germline): SGHRS, YFSETQ. Trimming cost V 5 bases and J 3 bases, with 13 bases left between them. The CDR3 reads CASRTAAGTDTQYF. The DNA for the CDR3 is TGCGCCAGCAGGACAGCCGCGGGGACAGATACGCAGTATTTT.

This clone has only a few counts. This rearrangement joins TRBV7-2 to TRBJ2-7; D possibly corresponds to TRBD1 (6 bases). The CDR3 runs to 16 residues. Germline V gene sequence: CDR1 SGHTA, CDR2 FQGNSA. V gave up 2 bases and J gave up 7 bases, with 21 bases separating them. The CDR3, as DNA: TGTGCCAGCAGCTTAACCCCAGGGGCAAGCGGAGTAGAGCAGTACTTC. It yields the protein CASSLTPGASGVEQYF.

J is TRBJ1-2 and V is TRBV28; TRBD1 matches 9 bases. V trimming: 1 base; J trimming: 2 bases; junction bases outside the gene matches: 2. Germline-derived CDR1 and CDR2 are MDHEN and SYDVKM. CDR3 length: 15 residues. The DNA for the CDR3 is TGTGCCAGCAGTTTATACAGGGGGCCAAACTATGGCTACACCTTC. Translating gives CASSLYRGPNYGYTF.

The CDR3: CASSITAGNTIYF. In nucleotides, the CDR3 is TGTGCCAGTAGTATCACAGCCGGAAACACCATATATTTT. The chain is built from TRBV19 and TRBJ1-3; D is unresolved. V was pared by 3 bases and J by 4 bases, with 7 bases between. The V gene's germline CDR1 is LNHDA and CDR2 SQIVND (reference sequence). This CDR3 is built from 13 residues. The full variable domain, completed using reference TRBV19 and TRBJ1-3, is DGGITQSPKYLFRKEGQNVTLSCEQNLNHDAMYWYRQDPGQGLRLIYYSQIVNDFQKGDIAEGYSVSREKKESFPLTVTSAQKNPTAFYLCASSITAGNTIYFGEGSWLTVV.

J is TRBJ2-7 and V is TRBV28; 9 positions match TRBD1. The CDR3 covers 17 residues. Germline CDR1 is MDHEN and CDR2 is SYDVKM. After removal of 7 bases from V and 2 bases from J, the junction contained 15 bases not matched to a gene. The CDR3 DNA follows: TGTGCCAGCACCTCCCCCCACACAGGGGGCCCGACCTACGAGCAGTACTTC. Translated, it gives CASTSPHTGGPTYEQYF.

The chain couples TRBV18 to TRBJ1-3; D is perhaps TRBD1 (5 bases). Germline values: CDR1 KGHSH, CDR2 LQKENI. This CDR3 spans 17 amino acids. V lost 2 bases and J lost 0, with 14 bases in between. In DNA form, the CDR3 reads TGTGCCAGCTCACCAACGGAGGGACCTACCTCTGGAAACACCATATATTTT. Protein sequence: CASSPTEGPTSGNTIYF. Together with reference TRBV18 and TRBJ1-3, the CDR3 gives the full variable domain: NAGVMQNPRHLVRRRGQEARLRCSPMKGHSHVYWYRQLPEEGLKFMVYLQKENIIDESGMPKERFSAEFPKEGPSILRIQQVVRGDSAAYFCASSPTEGPTSGNTIYFGEGSWLTVV.

This clone was counted a few times. The chain is built from TRBV28 and TRBJ1-1; 8 nucleotides align to TRBD1. Per germline, CDR1 MDHEN and CDR2 SYDVKM. J lost 0 bases, V lost 2 bases, and 2 bases had no gene match. There are 15 residues in the CDR3. The CDR3 DNA follows: TGTGCCAGCAGTTTAAGGGGACAGGTGAACACTGAAGCTTTCTTT. Amino acid sequence: CASSLRGQVNTEAFF.

The gene calls are TRBV28 and TRBJ2-3, with 15 bases fitting TRBD2. Germline loops: CDR1 MDHEN, CDR2 SYDVKM. V gave up 6 bases and J gave up 5 bases; unmatched junction bases: 12. There are 18 residues in the CDR3. As DNA, the CDR3 is TGTGCCAGCAGCCTTCCGGGACTAGCGGGAGGCCCGGTAGATACGCAGTATTTT. The encoded protein is CASSLPGLAGGPVDTQYF.

The chain combines TRBV6-1 with TRBJ2-2, with D possibly matching TRBD1 (5 bases). The CDR3 is made up of 13 amino acids. The V end was cut by 6 bases, the J end by 7 bases, with 12 bases between. Germline V lookup: CDR1 MNHNS, CDR2 SASEGT. The CDR3 region has the DNA TGTGCCAGCAGGGGAAGGGGAAACGGGGAGCTGTTTTTT. Translation: CASRGRGNGELFF.

This chain links TRBV6-1 with TRBJ1-4; 9 bases line up with TRBD1. CDR1 MNHNS and CDR2 SASEGT come from the germline V gene. The CDR3 sequence is 13 residues long. V was pared by 8 bases and J by 8 bases, with 6 bases of the junction left unmatched. The CDR3 sequence: CASGRDRDEKLFF. CDR3 coding DNA: TGTGCCAGCGGCCGGGACAGGGACGAAAAACTGTTTTTT.

The chain has TRBV28 and TRBJ1-4; D call uncertain. Germline CDR1 reads MDHEN; CDR2 reads SYDVKM. The CDR3 length is 12 residues. The ends were cut back, 7 bases at V and 5 bases at J, with 8 bases in the middle. CDR3 nucleotides: TGTGCCAGCACTACTTCGAATGAAAAACTGTTTTTT. This translates into CASTTSNEKLFF.

V usage is TRBV28 and J usage is TRBJ1-2, with D maybe TRBD1 (5 bases). The germline CDR1 and CDR2 sequences are MDHEN and SYDVKM. This CDR3 spans 15 amino acids. Trimming stripped 6 bases from V and 0 bases from J, with 14 bases between. The CDR3 DNA reads TGTGCCAGCAGGTTCAGGGCCTTAGCTAACTATGGCTACACCTTC. This translates into CASRFRALANYGYTF.

The chain has TRBV5-1 and TRBJ2-7, with TRBD1 matching over 9 bases. J lost 5 bases, V lost 4 bases, and 7 bases had no gene match. CDR3 length equals 14 residues. The germline gives CDR1 SGHRS, CDR2 YFSETQ. The CDR3 sequence: CASSIQGATHEQYF. CDR3 nucleotides: TGCGCCAGCAGCATACAGGGGGCGACCCACGAGCAGTACTTC. Full variable domain (missing parts from reference TRBV5-1 and TRBJ2-7): KAGVTQTPRYLIKTRGQQVTLSCSPISGHRSVSWYQQTPGQGLQFLFEYFSETQRNKGNFPGRFSGRQFSNSRSEMNVSTLELGDSALYLCASSIQGATHEQYFGPGTRLTVT.

J is TRBJ1-1 and V is TRBV7-9; D uncertain. The CDR3 covers 14 residues. Per germline, CDR1 SEHNR and CDR2 FQNEAQ (reference sequence). With 1 base removed from V and 6 bases from J, the gap between germline ends came to 12 bases. CDR3 residues: CASSLVTRAPEAFF. CDR3 in DNA: TGTGCCAGCAGCTTAGTAACGCGCGCCCCTGAAGCTTTCTTT.

J is TRBJ2-1 and V is TRBV4-2; TRBD1 matches 8 bases. The junction had 6 bases not matched to a gene; V was cut back by 1 base and J by 4 bases. Germline loops: CDR1 LGHNA, CDR2 YNFKEQ. The CDR3 is 16 residues long. In DNA form, the CDR3 reads TGTGCCAGCAGCCAAGGTGGCAGGGGGCCATACAATGAGCAGTTCTTC. Translation: CASSQGGRGPYNEQFF.